The rows below give T cell receptor beta chains drawn from one sample of a study of neurological immune-mediated disorders. TCRdb re-derived calls from the 5' RACE reads in MiXCR, one entry per CDR3 protein. The sample carries about 58,000 distinct CDR3 sequences, 3% to 4% recorded once. The sequencing sample was made of PBMCs. The source is a woman aged 60 to 75 with multiple sclerosis. Both conserved end residues are part of each CDR3. Each record gives: D gene, J gene, V gene, clone size, CDR3 protein, CDR3 DNA. D genes are given only for firm matches. Clone size is stated in some rows and not others, as once, few, many or a class when expanded.

TRBD1,TRBJ2-7,TRBV5-1,many,CASTPRGTGGYEQYF,TGCGCCAGCACCCCCCGGGGGACAGGGGGATACGAGCAGTACTTC
NA,TRBJ2-1,TRBV28,many,CASRPRFRGRYNEQFF,TGTGCCAGCAGACCGCGGTTCAGGGGACGGTACAATGAGCAGTTCTTC
NA,TRBJ2-6,TRBV6-5,many,CASNLAAGANVLTF,TGTGCCAGCAACCTGGCTGCTGGGGCCAACGTCCTGACTTTC
NA,TRBJ1-1,TRBV5-1,many,CASSLDTGARTEAFF,TGCGCCAGCAGCTTGGATACGGGGGCGCGCACTGAAGCTTTCTTT
TRBD2,TRBJ2-1,TRBV25-1,few,CASSSAGTSAYNEQFF,TGTGCCAGCAGTAGCGCCGGGACTAGCGCTTACAATGAGCAGTTCTTC
NA,TRBJ1-4,TRBV7-9,many,CASSSQGLYNEKLFF,TGTGCCAGCAGCTCCCAGGGGCTGTACAATGAAAAACTGTTTTTT
TRBD2,TRBJ2-3,TRBV9,NA,CATLAGGVADTQYF,TGTGCCACTCTCGCGGGGGGGGTTGCAGATACGCAGTATTTT
NA,TRBJ2-3,TRBV5-1,many,CASSLGSNTDTQYF,TGCGCCAGCAGCTTAGGGTCCAACACAGATACGCAGTATTTT
NA,TRBJ2-2,TRBV6-5,many,CASSYRVSYTGELFF,TGTGCCAGCAGTTACAGGGTGTCATACACCGGGGAGCTGTTTTTT
NA,TRBJ2-1,TRBV5-1,many,CASSLMPGNDEQFF,TGCGCCAGCAGCTTGATGCCAGGTAACGATGAGCAGTTCTTC
NA,TRBJ2-7,TRBV5-4,NA,CATHARGNEQYF,TGTGCCACCCATGCCCGGGGGAACGAGCAGTACTTC
TRBD1,TRBJ2-4,TRBV2,medium-sized,CASSEGGQVLGQYF,TGTGCCAGCAGTGAGGGGGGACAGGTTCTGGGACAGTACTTC
NA,TRBJ1-2,TRBV9,many,CASDRGGIYGYTF,TGTGCCAGCGATCGGGGAGGTATCTATGGCTACACCTTC
NA,TRBJ1-5,TRBV20-1,many,CSAIQRNQPQHF,TGCAGTGCTATTCAGCGCAATCAGCCCCAGCATTTT
NA,TRBJ2-7,TRBV12-3/TRBV12-4,many,CASSTSYEQYF,TGTGCCAGCAGTACTTCCTACGAGCAGTACTTC
TRBD2,TRBJ2-7,TRBV20-1,many,CSASGGGEQYF,TGCAGTGCTAGTGGCGGGGGGGAGCAGTACTTC
NA,TRBJ1-3,TRBV12-3/TRBV12-4,many,CASSRGYWGLSGNTIYF,TGTGCCAGCAGTCGGGGGTACTGGGGGCTCTCTGGAAACACCATATATTTT
NA,TRBJ2-1,TRBV7-9,many,CASSPQFF,TGTGCCAGCAGCCCCCAGTTCTTC
NA,TRBJ2-5,TRBV9,many,CASSVGTVGGIQETQYF,TGTGCCAGCAGCGTAGGGACAGTTGGGGGGATCCAAGAGACCCAGTACTTC
NA,TRBJ1-3,TRBV12-3/TRBV12-4,many,CASLTSSSGNTIYF,TGTGCCAGCCTGACAAGCAGCTCTGGAAACACCATATATTTT
TRBD2,TRBJ2-3,TRBV20-1,many,CSARLTAGGVPDTQYF,TGCAGTGCTAGATTAACCGCGGGAGGGGTCCCAGATACGCAGTATTTT
TRBD1,TRBJ1-5,TRBV5-4,many,CASSLKTGASRQPQHF,TGTGCCAGCAGCTTGAAAACAGGGGCGTCTCGTCAGCCCCAGCATTTT
TRBD1,TRBJ1-2,TRBV5-1,many,CASSPQGGNRYGYTF,TGCGCCAGCAGCCCCCAGGGGGGGAATCGGTATGGCTACACCTTC
TRBD1,TRBJ2-5,TRBV7-6,few,CASSSGGETQYF,TGTGCCAGCAGCTCAGGGGGAGAGACCCAGTACTTC
TRBD2,TRBJ2-2,TRBV4-1,many,CASSQVIGTSGRTGELFF,TGCGCCAGCAGCCAAGTTATCGGGACTAGCGGGCGCACCGGGGAGCTGTTTTTT
NA,TRBJ2-3,TRBV28,many,CASRLTGGGDTQYF,TGTGCCAGCAGATTGACAGGAGGCGGAGATACGCAGTATTTT
NA,TRBJ2-7,TRBV21-1,many,CASSKGAGTGYGAVYEQYF,TGTGCCAGCAGCAAAGGGGCCGGGACAGGGTACGGGGCGGTCTACGAGCAGTACTTC
NA,TRBJ1-4,TRBV6-1,many,CASSELGADEKLFF,TGTGCCAGCAGTGAACTGGGGGCGGATGAAAAACTGTTTTTT
NA,TRBJ2-2,TRBV6-5,many,CASSYSGTLNTGELFF,TGTGCCAGCAGTTACTCGGGGACACTGAACACCGGGGAGCTGTTTTTT
NA,TRBJ2-5,TRBV5-1,many,CASRAQETQYF,TGCGCCAGCAGGGCACAAGAGACCCAGTACTTC
TRBD1,TRBJ2-6,TRBV20-1,many,CSAREPGQDSGANVLTF,TGCAGTGCTAGAGAACCGGGACAGGACTCTGGGGCCAACGTCCTGACTTTC
TRBD2,TRBJ2-6,TRBV3-1,many,CASSPGSGGSGANVLTF,TGTGCCAGCAGCCCAGGGTCGGGAGGGTCTGGGGCCAACGTCCTGACTTTC